These T cell receptor beta chains were read from a single sample in a study of cytomegalovirus exposure and HLA in healthy donors. Sequencing was performed with immunoSEQ multiplex PCR; in TCRdb, only in-frame clones are kept and a portion is missing. The table includes some 120,000 clones, around four fifths detected once. Sequencing was performed on PBMCs. The receptors here all came from a middle-aged woman in good health and CMV-seronegative. The CDR3 runs from the conserved cysteine through the conserved F or W. The order of the fields is clone size, CDR3 length, J gene, V gene, D gene, CDR3 DNA, CDR3 protein. D genes are given only for firm matches. Rows may omit the clone size; those that give it use once, few, many or a size class.

NA | 16 | TRBJ2-5 | TRBV9 | NA | TGTGCCAGCAGCGCATCATATAGCGAGGCTCAAGAGACCCAGTACTTC | CASSASYSEAQETQYF
NA | 11 | TRBJ2-5 | TRBV20-1 | NA | TGCAGTGCACCAGACCAAGAGACCCAGTACTTC | CSAPDQETQYF
once | 13 | TRBJ1-5 | TRBV5-8 | NA | TGTGCCAGCAGCCAACTCCCCGGTCAGCCCCAGCATTTT | CASSQLPGQPQHF
NA | 13 | TRBJ2-1 | TRBV7-6 | NA | TGTGCCAGCAGCTTAGGTCGAGAGGATGAGCAGTTCTTC | CASSLGREDEQFF
NA | 17 | TRBJ2-4 | TRBV25-1 | NA | TGTGCCAGCAGTGAAAGCACCCAGGGGGGCCGGAAAAACATTCAGTACTTC | CASSESTQGGRKNIQYF
few | 16 | TRBJ1-4 | TRBV5-1 | NA | TGCGCCAGCAGCCCGAGAGGCGGATCAACTAATGAAAAACTGTTTTTT | CASSPRGGSTNEKLFF
NA | 14 | TRBJ1-1 | TRBV7-3 | NA | TGTGCCAGCAGCTTAGGTGGCCAGGGCACTGAAGCTTTCTTT | CASSLGGQGTEAFF
NA | 14 | TRBJ1-2 | TRBV28 | NA | TGTGCCAGCAGCACCCCCGACGGGTCCTATGGCTACACCTTC | CASSTPDGSYGYTF
NA | 15 | TRBJ2-3 | TRBV5-5 | TRBD1 | TGTGCCAGCAGCTTTACGACAGGGACCACAGATACGCAGTATTTT | CASSFTTGTTDTQYF
NA | 13 | TRBJ2-7 | TRBV7-9 | NA | TGTTCCAGCAGCTTAGGAGGGGGCTACGAGCAGTACTTC | CSSSLGGGYEQYF
NA | 15 | TRBJ1-2 | TRBV9 | NA | TGTGCCAGCAGCGGGGAGGACATAGGTAACTATGGCTACACCTTC | CASSGEDIGNYGYTF
few | 14 | TRBJ1-5 | TRBV19 | TRBD1 | TGTGCCAGTAGTATATCCAGGGGGTATCAGCCCCAGCATTTT | CASSISRGYQPQHF
NA | 13 | TRBJ2-7 | TRBV5-1 | TRBD1 | TGCGCCAGCAGCTCACCGACAGGGATCGAGCAGTACTTC | CASSSPTGIEQYF
few | 16 | TRBJ1-5 | TRBV7-7 | NA | TGTGCTAGCAGCTTGGGGGACTCAGGGAGCAATCAGCCCCAGCATTTT | CASSLGDSGSNQPQHF